A few counts support the clone carrying this T cell receptor (beta chain). As yet, its antigen is unknown. Germline CDR1 reads LNHDA; CDR2 reads SQIVND (reference sequence). V lost 3 bases and J lost 5; bases outside the gene matches: 5. The CDR3 is made up of 14 amino acids. This sample is drawn from a study of CD8+ T cells in alopecia areata. About the study: A 6-month off-drug phase came after tofacitinib, which had lasted 6 to 18 months.

The sequencing template was cDNA reverse transcribed from extracted RNA. Produced via immunoSEQ multiplex PCR; TCRdb's table is partial and in-frame only. Altogether roughly 250,000 clones are present, approximately 61% being singletons, with the ten largest covering around 1.2%. Overall study findings and caveats: Scalp data also include sequences from resident alphabeta T cells of normal skin.

The receptor was derived from a human donor with alopecia areata. V gene TRBV19 combines with J gene TRBJ2-5; TRBD1 agrees at 8 bases. The sequenced sample was CD4+ T cells sorted from blood, obtained at week 0. The CDR3 is CASSITGGTETQYF. CDR3 sequence (DNA): TGTGCCAGTAGTATCACAGGGGGAACGGAGACCCAGTACTTC. Based on the CDR3 plus reference TRBV19 and TRBJ2-5, the full variable domain is DGGITQSPKYLFRKEGQNVTLSCEQNLNHDAMYWYRQDPGQGLRLIYYSQIVNDFQKGDIAEGYSVSREKKESFPLTVTSAQKNPTAFYLCASSITGGTETQYFGPGTRLLVL.